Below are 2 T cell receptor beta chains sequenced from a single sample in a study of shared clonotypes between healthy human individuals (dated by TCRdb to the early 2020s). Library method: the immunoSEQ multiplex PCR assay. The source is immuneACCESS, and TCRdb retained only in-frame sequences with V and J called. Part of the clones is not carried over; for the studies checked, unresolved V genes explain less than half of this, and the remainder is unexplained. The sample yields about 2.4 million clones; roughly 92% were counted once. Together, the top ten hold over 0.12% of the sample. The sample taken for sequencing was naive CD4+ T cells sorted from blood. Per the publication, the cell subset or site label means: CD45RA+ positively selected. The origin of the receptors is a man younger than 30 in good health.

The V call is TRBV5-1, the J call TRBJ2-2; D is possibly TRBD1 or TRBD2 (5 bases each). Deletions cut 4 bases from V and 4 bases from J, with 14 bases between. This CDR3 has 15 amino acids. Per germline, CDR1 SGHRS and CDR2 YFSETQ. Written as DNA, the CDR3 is TGCGCCAGCAGCGCCCCCGGGACCGGCACCGGGGAGCTGTTTTTT. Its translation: CASSAPGTGTGELFF.

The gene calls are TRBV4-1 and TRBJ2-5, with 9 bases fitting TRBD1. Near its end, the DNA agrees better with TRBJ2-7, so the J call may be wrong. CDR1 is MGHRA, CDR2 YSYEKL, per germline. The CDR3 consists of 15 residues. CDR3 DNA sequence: TGCGCCAGCAGCCAAGCTGGGGACAGGGTAAACGAGCAGTACTTC. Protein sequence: CASSQAGDRVNEQYF.